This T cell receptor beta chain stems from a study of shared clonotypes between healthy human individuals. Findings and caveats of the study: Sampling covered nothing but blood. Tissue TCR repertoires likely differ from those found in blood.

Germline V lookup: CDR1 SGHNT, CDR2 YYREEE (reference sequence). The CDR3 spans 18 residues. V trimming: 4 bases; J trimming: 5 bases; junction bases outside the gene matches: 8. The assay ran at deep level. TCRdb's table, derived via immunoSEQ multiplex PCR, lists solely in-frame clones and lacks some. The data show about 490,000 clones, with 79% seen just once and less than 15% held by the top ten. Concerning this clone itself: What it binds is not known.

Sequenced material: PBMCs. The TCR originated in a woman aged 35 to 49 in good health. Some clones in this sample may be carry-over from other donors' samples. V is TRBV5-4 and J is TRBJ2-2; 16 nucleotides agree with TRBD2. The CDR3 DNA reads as TGTGCCAGCAGCCCTGGGACTAGCGGGAGGGCCGGGACCGGGGAGCTGTTTTTT. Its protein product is CASSPGTSGRAGTGELFF.